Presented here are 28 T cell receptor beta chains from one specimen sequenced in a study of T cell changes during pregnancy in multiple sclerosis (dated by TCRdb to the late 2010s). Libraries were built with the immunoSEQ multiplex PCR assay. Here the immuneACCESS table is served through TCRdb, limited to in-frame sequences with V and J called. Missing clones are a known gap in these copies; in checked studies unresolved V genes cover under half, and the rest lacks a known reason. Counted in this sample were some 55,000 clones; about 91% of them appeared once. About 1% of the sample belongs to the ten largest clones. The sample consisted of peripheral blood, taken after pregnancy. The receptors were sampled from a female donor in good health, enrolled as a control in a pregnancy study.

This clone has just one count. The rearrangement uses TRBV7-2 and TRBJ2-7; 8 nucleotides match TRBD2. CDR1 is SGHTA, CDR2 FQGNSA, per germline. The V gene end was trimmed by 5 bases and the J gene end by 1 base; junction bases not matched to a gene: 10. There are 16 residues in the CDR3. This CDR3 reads CASSPGGGGGSYEQYF. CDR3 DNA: TGTGCCAGCAGCCCCGGGGGGGGCGGGGGGTCCTACGAGCAGTACTTC.

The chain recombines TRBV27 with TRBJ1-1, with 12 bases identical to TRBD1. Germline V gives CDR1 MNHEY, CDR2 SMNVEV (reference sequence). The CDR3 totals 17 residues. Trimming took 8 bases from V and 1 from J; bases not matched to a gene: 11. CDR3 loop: CASGIAGTGGRNTEAFF. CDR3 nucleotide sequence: TGTGCCAGCGGGATAGCCGGGACAGGGGGCCGGAACACTGAAGCTTTCTTT.

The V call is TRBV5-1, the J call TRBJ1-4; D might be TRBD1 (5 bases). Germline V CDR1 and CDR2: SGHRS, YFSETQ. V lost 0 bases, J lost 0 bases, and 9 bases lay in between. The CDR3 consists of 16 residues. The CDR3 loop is CASSLDGGATNEKLFF. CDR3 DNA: TGCGCCAGCAGCTTGGATGGGGGGGCAACTAATGAAAAACTGTTTTTT.

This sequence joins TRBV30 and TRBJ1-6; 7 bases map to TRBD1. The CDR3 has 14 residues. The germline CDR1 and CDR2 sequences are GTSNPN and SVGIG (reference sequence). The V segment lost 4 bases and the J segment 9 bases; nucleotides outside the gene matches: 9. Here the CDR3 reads CAWTKTGNGSPLHF. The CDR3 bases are TGTGCCTGGACCAAGACAGGGAATGGTTCACCCCTCCACTTT.

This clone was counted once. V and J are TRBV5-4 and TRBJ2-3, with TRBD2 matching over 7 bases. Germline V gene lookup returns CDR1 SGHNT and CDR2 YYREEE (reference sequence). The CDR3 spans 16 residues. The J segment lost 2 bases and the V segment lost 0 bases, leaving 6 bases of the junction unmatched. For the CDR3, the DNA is TGTGCCAGCAGCTTGGACGGGCGGGGGTACACAGATACGCAGTATTTT. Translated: CASSLDGRGYTDTQYF.

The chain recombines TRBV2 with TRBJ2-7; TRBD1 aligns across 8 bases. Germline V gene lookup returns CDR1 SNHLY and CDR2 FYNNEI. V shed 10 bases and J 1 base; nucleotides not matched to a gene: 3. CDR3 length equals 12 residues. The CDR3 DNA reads TGTGCCACCGGACAGGGTTCCTACGAGCAGTACTTC. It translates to CATGQGSYEQYF.

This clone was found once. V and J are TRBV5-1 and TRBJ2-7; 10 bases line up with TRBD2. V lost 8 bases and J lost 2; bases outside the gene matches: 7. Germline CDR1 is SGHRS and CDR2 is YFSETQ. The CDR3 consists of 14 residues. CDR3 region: CASTRSGGTYEQYF. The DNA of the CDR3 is TGCGCCAGTACTCGTAGCGGGGGGACCTACGAGCAGTACTTC.

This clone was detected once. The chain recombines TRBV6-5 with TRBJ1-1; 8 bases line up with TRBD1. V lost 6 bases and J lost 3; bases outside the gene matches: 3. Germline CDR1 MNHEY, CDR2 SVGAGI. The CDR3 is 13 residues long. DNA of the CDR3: TGTGCCAGCAGCACGGACAGGGACACTGAAGCTTTCTTT. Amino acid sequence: CASSTDRDTEAFF.

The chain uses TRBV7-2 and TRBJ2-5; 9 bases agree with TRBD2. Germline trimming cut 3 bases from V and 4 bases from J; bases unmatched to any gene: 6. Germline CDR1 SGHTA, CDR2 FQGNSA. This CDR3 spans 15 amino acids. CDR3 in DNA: TGTGCCAGCAGCTTGGCCGCGGGGGGGCGAGAGACCCAGTACTTC. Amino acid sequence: CASSLAAGGRETQYF.

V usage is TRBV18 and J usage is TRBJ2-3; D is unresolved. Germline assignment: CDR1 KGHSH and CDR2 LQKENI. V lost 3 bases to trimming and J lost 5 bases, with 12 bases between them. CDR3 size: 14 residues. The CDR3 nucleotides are TGTGCCAGCTCACCTATAGAATCTGTAGATACGCAGTATTTT. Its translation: CASSPIESVDTQYF.

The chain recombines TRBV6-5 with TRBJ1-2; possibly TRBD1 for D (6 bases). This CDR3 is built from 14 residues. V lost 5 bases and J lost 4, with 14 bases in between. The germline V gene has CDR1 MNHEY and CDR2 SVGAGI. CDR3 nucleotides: TGTGCCAGCAGTGGCAGCGGGGGCTCCTATGGCTACACCTTC. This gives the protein CASSGSGGSYGYTF.

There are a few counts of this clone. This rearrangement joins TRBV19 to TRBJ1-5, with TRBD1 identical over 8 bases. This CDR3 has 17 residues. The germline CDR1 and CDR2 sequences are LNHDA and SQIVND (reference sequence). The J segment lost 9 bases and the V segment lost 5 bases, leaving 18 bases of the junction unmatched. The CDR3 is CASSPGRTGRVGGPQHF. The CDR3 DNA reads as TGTGCCAGTAGTCCCGGACGGACAGGGAGGGTGGGAGGGCCCCAGCATTTT.

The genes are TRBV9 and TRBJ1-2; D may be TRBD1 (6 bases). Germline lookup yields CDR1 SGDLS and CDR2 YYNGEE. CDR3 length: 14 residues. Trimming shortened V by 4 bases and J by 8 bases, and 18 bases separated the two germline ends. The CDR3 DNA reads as TGTGCCAGCAGCCCCCGGGTGGGGGCGAGGGGCTACACCTTC. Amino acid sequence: CASSPRVGARGYTF.

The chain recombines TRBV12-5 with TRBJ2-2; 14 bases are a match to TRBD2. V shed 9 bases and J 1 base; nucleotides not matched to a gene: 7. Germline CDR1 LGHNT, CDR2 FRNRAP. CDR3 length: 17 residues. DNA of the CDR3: TGTGCTAGCAAGGGACTAGCGGGGGCCTTGAACACCGGGGAGCTGTTTTTT. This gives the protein CASKGLAGALNTGELFF. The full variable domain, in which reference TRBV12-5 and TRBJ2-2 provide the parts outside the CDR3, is DARVTQTPRHKVTEMGQEVTMRCQPILGHNTVFWYRQTMMQGLELLAYFRNRAPLDDSGMPKDRFSAEMPDATLATLKIQPSEPRDSAVYFCASKGLAGALNTGELFFGEGSRLTVL.

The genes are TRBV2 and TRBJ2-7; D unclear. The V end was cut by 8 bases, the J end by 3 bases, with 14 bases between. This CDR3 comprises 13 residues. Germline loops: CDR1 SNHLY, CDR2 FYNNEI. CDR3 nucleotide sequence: TGTGCCAGCGGCGCGGAAATTCTCTACGAGCAGTACTTC. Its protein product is CASGAEILYEQYF.

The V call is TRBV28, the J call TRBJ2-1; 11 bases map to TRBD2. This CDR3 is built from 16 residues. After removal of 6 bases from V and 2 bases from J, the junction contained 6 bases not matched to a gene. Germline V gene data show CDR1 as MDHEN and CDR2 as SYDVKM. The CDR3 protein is CASRPTSGGTYNEQFF. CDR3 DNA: TGTGCCAGCAGACCTACTAGCGGGGGCACCTACAATGAGCAGTTCTTC.

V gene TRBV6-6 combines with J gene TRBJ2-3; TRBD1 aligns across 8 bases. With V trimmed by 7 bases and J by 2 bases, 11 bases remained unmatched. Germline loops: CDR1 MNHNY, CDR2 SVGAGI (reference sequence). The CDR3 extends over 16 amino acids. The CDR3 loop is CASILLGGQVTDTQYF. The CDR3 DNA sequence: TGTGCCAGCATCCTCCTAGGGGGACAGGTCACAGATACGCAGTATTTT.

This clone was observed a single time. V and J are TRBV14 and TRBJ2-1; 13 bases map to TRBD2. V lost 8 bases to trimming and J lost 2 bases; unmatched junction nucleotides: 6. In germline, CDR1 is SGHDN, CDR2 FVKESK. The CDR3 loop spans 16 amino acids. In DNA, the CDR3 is TGTGCCAGCCGGCGGACTAGCGGGGGTACCTACAATGAGCAGTTCTTC. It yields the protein CASRRTSGGTYNEQFF.

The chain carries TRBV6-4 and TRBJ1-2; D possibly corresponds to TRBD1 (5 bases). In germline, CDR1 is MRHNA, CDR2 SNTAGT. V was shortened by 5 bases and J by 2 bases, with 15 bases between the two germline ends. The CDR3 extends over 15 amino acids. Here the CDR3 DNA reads TGTGCCAGCAGTCCTGGAAGGGGATCAAACTATGGCTACACCTTC. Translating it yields CASSPGRGSNYGYTF.

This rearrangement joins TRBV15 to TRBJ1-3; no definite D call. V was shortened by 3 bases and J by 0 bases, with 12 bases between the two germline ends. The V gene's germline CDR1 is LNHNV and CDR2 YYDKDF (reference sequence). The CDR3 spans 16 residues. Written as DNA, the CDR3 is TGTGCCACCAGCAGGAGCAGGACTGTCTCTGGAAACACCATATATTTT. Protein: CATSRSRTVSGNTIYF.

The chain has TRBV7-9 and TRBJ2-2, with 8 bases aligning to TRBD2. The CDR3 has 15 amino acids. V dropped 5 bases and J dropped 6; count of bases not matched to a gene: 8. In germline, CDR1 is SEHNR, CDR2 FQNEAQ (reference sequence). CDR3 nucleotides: TGTGCCAGCAGCCCACCAGCGGGGGAGGCCGGGGAGCTGTTTTTT. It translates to CASSPPAGEAGELFF.

CDR3 coding DNA: TGTGCCAGCAGTTACAGTTCTAACTATGGCTACACCTTC. It is translated as CASSYSSNYGYTF. The chain employs TRBV27 and TRBJ1-2; D gene unclear. With 4 bases removed from V and 0 bases from J, the gap between germline ends came to 6 bases. CDR3 length: 13 residues. Germline assignment: CDR1 MNHEY and CDR2 SMNVEV (reference sequence).

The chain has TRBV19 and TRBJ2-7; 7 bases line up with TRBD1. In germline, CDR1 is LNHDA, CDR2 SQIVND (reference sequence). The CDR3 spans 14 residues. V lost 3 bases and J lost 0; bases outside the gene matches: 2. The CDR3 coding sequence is TGTGCCAGTAGTATCGGACAGGACTCCTACGAGCAGTACTTC. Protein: CASSIGQDSYEQYF.

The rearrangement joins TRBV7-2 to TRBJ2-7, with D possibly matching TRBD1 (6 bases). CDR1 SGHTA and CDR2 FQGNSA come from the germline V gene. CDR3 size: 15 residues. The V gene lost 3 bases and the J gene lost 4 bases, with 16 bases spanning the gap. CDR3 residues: CASSLVTGTSYEQYF. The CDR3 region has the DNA TGTGCCAGCAGCTTGGTGACCGGGACATCGTACGAGCAGTACTTC.

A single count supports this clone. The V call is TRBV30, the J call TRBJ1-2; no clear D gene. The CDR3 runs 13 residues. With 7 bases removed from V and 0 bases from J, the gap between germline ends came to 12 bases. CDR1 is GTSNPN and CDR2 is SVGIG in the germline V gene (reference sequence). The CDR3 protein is CASSDKTNYGYTF. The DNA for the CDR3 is TGTGCCTCCTCAGACAAGACTAACTATGGCTACACCTTC.

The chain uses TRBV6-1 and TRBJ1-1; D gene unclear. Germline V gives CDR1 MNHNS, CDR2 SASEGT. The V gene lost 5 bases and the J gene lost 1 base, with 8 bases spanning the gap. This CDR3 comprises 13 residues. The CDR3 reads CASSSSSNTEAFF. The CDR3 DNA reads TGTGCCAGCAGTTCAAGCTCGAACACTGAAGCTTTCTTT.

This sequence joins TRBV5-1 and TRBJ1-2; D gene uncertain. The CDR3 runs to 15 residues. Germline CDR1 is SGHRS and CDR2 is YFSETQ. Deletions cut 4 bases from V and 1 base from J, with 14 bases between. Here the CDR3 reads CASSEGTPNNYGYTF. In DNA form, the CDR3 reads TGCGCCAGCAGCGAGGGAACGCCTAATAACTATGGCTACACCTTC.

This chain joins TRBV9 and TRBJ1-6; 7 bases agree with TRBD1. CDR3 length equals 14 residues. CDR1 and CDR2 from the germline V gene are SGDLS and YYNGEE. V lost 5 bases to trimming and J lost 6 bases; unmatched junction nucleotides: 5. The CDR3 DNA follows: TGTGCCAGCAGAGACAGGGATATTAATTCACCCCTCCACTTT. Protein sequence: CASRDRDINSPLHF. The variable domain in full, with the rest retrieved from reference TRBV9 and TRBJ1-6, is DSGVTQTPKHLITATGQRVTLRCSPRSGDLSVYWYQQSLDQGLQFLIQYYNGEERAKGNILERFSAQQFPDLHSELNLSSLELGDSALYFCASRDRDINSPLHFGNGTRLTVT.